The 25 T cell receptor beta chains presented below share a single source sample, sequenced in a study of regulatory T cells in long-lasting Graves disease. Library construction for TCR beta used iRepertoire HTBI primers and Arm-PCR of CDR3 regions. MiXCR was run by TCRdb on the multiplex PCR reads, yielding one entry per CDR3 protein. The sample contains 580,000 or so distinct CDR3 sequences, about 16% of which appear only once. This sample's time point: newly diagnosed GD, antithyroid drugs for less than 3 months. Extracted PBMC RNA gave rise to the TCR library. The sample was also reused in another study, on T cells in Graves' hyperthyroidism and ophthalmopathy.

The sample in question was peripheral blood mononuclear cells (PBMCs), obtained at new diagnosis, from a patient treated with antithyroid drugs. The receptors derive from a man aged 18 to 35 with Graves disease.

Comments on this clonotype: A far larger clone is one base from this, pointing to a likely read error. The J gene is TRBJ2-1, the V gene TRBV12-3 or TRBV12-4; 9 bases are shared with TRBD2. This CDR3 has 14 residues. After removal of 8 bases from V and 8 bases from J, the junction contained 10 bases not matched to a gene. The CDR3, as DNA: TGTGCCAGCGGTGTTACTAGCGGGCGGCATGAGCAGTTCTTC. This sequence encodes CASGVTSGRHEQFF.

At least ten counts were recorded for this clonotype. J is TRBJ2-2 and V is TRBV9; 7 nucleotides match TRBD2. In germline, CDR1 is SGDLS, CDR2 YYNGEE. The CDR3 contains 16 residues. The junction had 4 bases not matched to a gene; V was cut back by 2 bases and J by 0 bases. The CDR3 nucleotides are TGTGCCAGCAGCGTGATGGGGAGGGCGAACACCGGGGAGCTGTTTTTT. Amino acids: CASSVMGRANTGELFF.

The table lists this clonotype with a count of one. The genes are TRBV6-6 and TRBJ2-7, with TRBD2 as a possible D gene (6 bases). Trimming took 0 bases from V and 5 from J, leaving 14 bases between them. This CDR3 region has 15 residues. Germline V gene lookup returns CDR1 MNHNY and CDR2 SVGAGI (reference sequence). The CDR3 loop reads CASSYSGGGPDEQYF. CDR3 nucleotides: TGTGCCAGCAGTTACTCGGGCGGAGGGCCAGACGAGCAGTACTTC.

This clonotype was observed a few times. At one end the junction does not follow the germline gene, possibly because of a read error. V is TRBV18 and J is TRBJ2-3, with D hard to call. CDR1 and CDR2 from the germline V gene are KGHSH and LQKENI. The CDR3 covers 13 residues. The CDR3 sequence: CASPPPVADTQYF. CDR3 in DNA: TGTGCCAGCCCACCACCGGTGGCAGATACGCAGTATTTT.

The sample holds many counts of this clonotype. The chain couples TRBV12-3 or TRBV12-4 to TRBJ1-1; unclear D gene. The CDR3 is 11 amino acids. V lost 1 base to trimming and J lost 10 bases, with 7 bases between them. CDR3 sequence reads: CASSLGARAFF. The CDR3 DNA reads TGTGCCAGCAGTTTAGGGGCCCGAGCTTTCTTT.

This clonotype was seen many times. The chain couples TRBV29-1 to TRBJ2-7; TRBD1 matches at 9 bases. Germline V gene sequence: CDR1 SQVTM, CDR2 ANQGSEA. The CDR3 length is 15 residues. Trimming cost V 0 bases and J 2 bases; bases outside gene matches: 5. CDR3 sequence: CSVEDPGTGPYEQYF. The DNA for the CDR3 is TGCAGCGTTGAAGATCCCGGGACAGGGCCCTACGAGCAGTACTTC.

This clonotype showed up many times. The V gene is TRBV27, the J gene TRBJ2-1; 12 positions match TRBD2. The CDR3 length is 18 residues. The junction had 12 bases not matched to a gene; V was cut back by 3 bases and J by 6 bases. Germline CDR1 MNHEY, CDR2 SMNVEV (reference sequence). The CDR3 coding sequence is TGTGCCAGCAGTTTGTACTCTAGCGGGAGGGCCTCTGGCAATGAGCAGTTCTTC. Its translation is CASSLYSSGRASGNEQFF.

The CDR3 region is CASSPLSGRPYQETQYF. The CDR3 DNA follows: TGTGCCAGCAGTCCTCTTTCTGGTAGGCCCTACCAAGAGACCCAGTACTTC. V and J are TRBV28 and TRBJ2-5; D is uncertain. The germline V gene has CDR1 MDHEN and CDR2 SYDVKM. CDR3 length: 17 residues. Trimming took off 5 bases at V and 0 bases at J, with 19 bases between the two ends.

In regard to this clonotype: With a much larger clone just one base away, this may be a read error. The chain employs TRBV2 and TRBJ2-1, with D maybe TRBD2 (5 bases). Trimming left V 6 bases short and J 2 bases short, with 14 bases between. CDR3 size: 15 residues. Germline CDR1 reads SNHLY; CDR2 reads FYNNEI. The CDR3 DNA sequence: TGTGCCAGCAGGCGGGCGGTTAGCCCCTACAATGAGCAGTTCTTC. Its protein is CASRRAVSPYNEQFF.

This sequence joins TRBV6-1 and TRBJ1-2; TRBD1 might be the D (6 bases). Trimming removed 6 bases at V and 4 bases at J, with 15 bases between. CDR1 is MNHNS and CDR2 is SASEGT in the germline V gene. CDR3 length equals 14 residues. The CDR3 DNA follows: TGTGCCAGCAGAGACGCTTTACAGGGCTATGGCTACACCTTC. It yields the protein CASRDALQGYGYTF.

The genes are TRBV29-1 and TRBJ1-1; D ambiguous. The CDR3 totals 15 residues. In germline, CDR1 is SQVTM, CDR2 ANQGSEA. V lost 6 bases and J 5 bases, leaving 22 bases between the germline ends. The CDR3 here is CSVGGRSSFFTEAFF. CDR3 DNA sequence: TGCAGCGTGGGAGGACGGTCGAGCTTTTTTACTGAAGCTTTCTTT.

This clonotype was recorded at least ten times. The chain is built from TRBV27 and TRBJ2-7, with no clear D. V was trimmed by 3 bases and J by 2 bases, leaving 8 bases between them. Germline CDR1 is MNHEY and CDR2 is SMNVEV (reference sequence). The CDR3 runs to 13 residues. This chain's CDR3 is CASSFHDTYEQYF. The CDR3 nucleotides are TGTGCCAGCAGTTTTCACGATACCTACGAGCAGTACTTC.

There are a few counts of this clonotype. The chain uses TRBV19 and TRBJ2-7; TRBD2 matches 10 bases. The CDR3 loop spans 15 amino acids. From germline, CDR1 is LNHDA and CDR2 SQIVND (reference sequence). V lost 3 bases to trimming and J lost 3 bases; unmatched junction nucleotides: 5. CDR3 residues: CASSIWASGSYEQYF. The CDR3 DNA reads TGTGCCAGTAGTATTTGGGCTAGCGGGAGCTACGAGCAGTACTTC.

Only a few counts were recorded for this clonotype. The chain combines TRBV7-9 with TRBJ2-1, with 8 bases lining up with TRBD1. There are 15 residues in the CDR3. Germline values: CDR1 SEHNR, CDR2 FQNEAQ (reference sequence). Trimming removed 3 bases from V and 4 bases from J; junction bases left unmatched: 5. The CDR3 bases are TGTGCCAGCAGCTTTGGACAGGGTACTTACAATGAGCAGTTCTTC. It is translated as CASSFGQGTYNEQFF.

In the case of this clonotype: At one end, the junction sequence differs from germline, possibly due to a read error. This chain connects TRBV13 to TRBJ2-5; no clear D gene. This CDR3 comprises 13 residues. CDR1 and CDR2 from the germline V gene are PRHDT and FYEKMQ (reference sequence). CDR3 nucleotide sequence: TGTGCCAACAGCTTAGACGGCCAAGAGGCCCAGTACTTC. This codes for CANSLDGQEAQYF.

The table lists this clonotype with a few counts. The DNA for the CDR3 is TGTGCCAGCAGCCGAACCGGGACAGGGGACCCAGATACGCAGTATTTT. It yields the protein CASSRTGTGDPDTQYF. The V and J genes are TRBV5-4 and TRBJ2-3; 10 nucleotides agree with TRBD1. CDR3 length: 16 residues. Germline-derived CDR1 and CDR2 are SGHNT and YYREEE (reference sequence). Unmatched junction bases numbered 9, after V lost 4 bases and J lost 4 bases.

V is TRBV27 and J is TRBJ2-5; 7 bases fit TRBD2. J gave up 11 bases and V 8 bases, and 17 bases lay outside the gene matches. The CDR3 runs to 14 residues. The germline V gene encodes CDR1 MNHEY and CDR2 SMNVEV (reference sequence). CDR3 sequence: CASSAGVGYNEQYF. The DNA for the CDR3 is TGTGCCAGCTCTGCGGGAGTAGGTTACAATGAGCAGTACTTC.

The V and J genes are TRBV12-3 or TRBV12-4 and TRBJ1-1; unclear D gene. The CDR3 is 15 residues long. Trimming removed 1 base at V and 1 base at J, with 10 bases between. In DNA form, the CDR3 reads TGTGCCAGCAGTTTAGGGGAGGTATGGAACACTGAAGCTTTCTTT. Protein product: CASSLGEVWNTEAFF.

This clonotype was detected ten times or more. The chain combines TRBV30 with TRBJ2-7, with no clear D. This CDR3 comprises 15 residues. The germline V gene encodes CDR1 GTSNPN and CDR2 SVGIG (reference sequence). With 0 bases removed from V and 3 bases from J, the gap between germline ends came to 15 bases. This CDR3 reads CAWSVRGLPLYEQYF. Written as DNA, the CDR3 is TGTGCCTGGAGTGTACGTGGGCTCCCGCTCTACGAGCAGTACTTC.

This clonotype was found many times. The chain joins TRBV20-1 to TRBJ2-7; D is uncertain. Trimming shortened V by 3 bases and J by 3 bases, and 12 bases separated the two germline ends. CDR1 DFQATT and CDR2 SNEGSKA come from the germline V gene (reference sequence). The CDR3 runs to 13 residues. CDR3 coding DNA: TGCAGTGCTAGCCCGGGCCCAAGCTACGAGCAGTACTTC. The encoded protein is CSASPGPSYEQYF.

The V call is TRBV12-3 or TRBV12-4, the J call TRBJ2-7; D may match TRBD1 or TRBD2 (5 bases each). CDR3 length equals 15 residues. Trimming left V 3 bases short and J 2 bases short, with 14 bases between. DNA for the CDR3: TGTGCCAGCAGTTTCGATTGGGGGACGGCCTACGAGCAGTACTTC. Its protein is CASSFDWGTAYEQYF.

This clonotype was recorded many times. This chain uses TRBV5-1 with TRBJ1-1; D gene uncertain. Germline CDR1 and CDR2: SGHRS and YFSETQ. Trimming left V 0 bases short and J 1 base short, with 13 bases between. This CDR3 is 16 amino acids long. CDR3 sequence reads: CASSLELVGRNTEAFF. The CDR3 nucleotides are TGCGCCAGCAGCTTGGAGCTTGTAGGACGGAACACTGAAGCTTTCTTT.

This clonotype was seen more than once but under ten times. The chain has TRBV6-1 and TRBJ1-2; D may be TRBD1 (6 bases). The V gene's germline CDR1 is MNHNS and CDR2 SASEGT. CDR3 size: 13 residues. V lost 6 bases to trimming and J lost 9 bases, with 17 bases between them. The chain's CDR3 is CASSSLRDNSYTF. The DNA of the CDR3 is TGTGCCAGCAGCTCACTCCGGGACAACAGCTACACCTTC.

The chain recombines TRBV19 with TRBJ1-1, with D possibly being TRBD1 (5 bases). V gave up 7 bases and J gave up 4 bases, with 13 bases separating them. The CDR3 sequence is 13 residues long. In germline, CDR1 is LNHDA, CDR2 SQIVND (reference sequence). The CDR3 region is CASTPWGGTEAFF. The CDR3 DNA reads TGTGCCAGTACCCCTTGGGGCGGCACTGAAGCTTTCTTT.

This chain links TRBV20-1 with TRBJ1-1; 8 bases fit TRBD1. CDR1 and CDR2 from the germline V gene are DFQATT and SNEGSKA (reference sequence). There are 16 residues in the CDR3. Trimming removed 5 bases from V and 0 bases from J; junction bases left unmatched: 11. In DNA, the CDR3 is TGCAGTGCTCTTGACAGGGGAAGAGCCATGAACACTGAAGCTTTCTTT. The encoded protein is CSALDRGRAMNTEAFF.